These 3 T cell receptor beta chains were sequenced from one sample in a study of OX40 agonist ivuxolimab in advanced cancers. The data were produced by immunoSEQ multiplex PCR, yet TCRdb's version contains in-frame clones alone and is incomplete. Among 25,000 to 30,000 clones listed, 80% to 90% were seen once. The starting material was CD4+ or CD8+ T cells sorted from blood, obtained in a trial of the OX40 agonist ivuxolimab. These receptors were collected from an adult with an advanced solid tumor such as melanoma, head and neck, liver or kidney cancer.

The chain has TRBV7-2 and TRBJ2-7; 8 bases match TRBD1. Per the germline V gene, CDR1 is SGHTA and CDR2 is FQGNSA. The CDR3 loop spans 15 amino acids. The J segment lost 4 bases and the V segment lost 1 base, leaving 6 bases of the junction unmatched. CDR3 sequence reads: CASSLGAGGGYEQYF. DNA for the CDR3: TGTGCCAGCAGCTTAGGGGCAGGGGGCGGGTACGAGCAGTACTTC.

The V call is TRBV2, the J call TRBJ1-2; 10 bases agree with TRBD1. The V gene's germline CDR1 is SNHLY and CDR2 FYNNEI. Unmatched junction bases numbered 3, after V lost 7 bases and J lost 4 bases. The CDR3 contains 13 residues. The chain's CDR3 is CASKTGGPYGYTF. CDR3 bases: TGTGCCAGCAAGACAGGGGGCCCCTATGGCTACACCTTC.

The chain joins TRBV5-1 to TRBJ1-1; TRBD1 is a possible D gene (5 bases). Trimming removed 4 bases from V and 4 bases from J, with 17 bases in between. CDR3 length: 15 residues. Germline CDR1 and CDR2: SGHRS and YFSETQ. The CDR3 nucleotides read TGCGCCAGCAGCCCATACCCGGGACTTGGCACTGAAGCTTTCTTT. This sequence encodes CASSPYPGLGTEAFF.